This T cell receptor (beta chain) was documented in a study of shared clonotypes between healthy human individuals. Repertoires were generated with immunoSEQ multiplex PCR, while TCRdb's copy carries only in-frame clones and drops some. The sample yields around 2.5 million clones, roughly 93% seen once. Unmatched junction bases numbered 4, after V lost 7 bases and J lost 1 base. This CDR3 is built from 17 residues. The germline CDR1 and CDR2 sequences are MDHEN and SYDVKM. On this clone: What it binds is unknown.

The study's findings and limits: In this cohort, only blood was sampled, and tissue repertoires likely differ. A handful of donors showed sharing of approximately 5% of naive CD4 clonotypes.

The chain employs TRBV28 and TRBJ2-1; TRBD2 agrees at 16 bases. This TCR was sampled from a man aged 18 to 30 in good health. Some clones in this sample may be carry-over from other donors' samples. The sequencing input was naive CD4+ T cells from PBMCs. Stated subset: CD45RA+ positively selected. The CDR3 reads CASKGTSGRASYNEQFF. For the CDR3, the DNA is TGTGCCAGCAAGGGGACTAGCGGGAGGGCTTCCTACAATGAGCAGTTCTTC.